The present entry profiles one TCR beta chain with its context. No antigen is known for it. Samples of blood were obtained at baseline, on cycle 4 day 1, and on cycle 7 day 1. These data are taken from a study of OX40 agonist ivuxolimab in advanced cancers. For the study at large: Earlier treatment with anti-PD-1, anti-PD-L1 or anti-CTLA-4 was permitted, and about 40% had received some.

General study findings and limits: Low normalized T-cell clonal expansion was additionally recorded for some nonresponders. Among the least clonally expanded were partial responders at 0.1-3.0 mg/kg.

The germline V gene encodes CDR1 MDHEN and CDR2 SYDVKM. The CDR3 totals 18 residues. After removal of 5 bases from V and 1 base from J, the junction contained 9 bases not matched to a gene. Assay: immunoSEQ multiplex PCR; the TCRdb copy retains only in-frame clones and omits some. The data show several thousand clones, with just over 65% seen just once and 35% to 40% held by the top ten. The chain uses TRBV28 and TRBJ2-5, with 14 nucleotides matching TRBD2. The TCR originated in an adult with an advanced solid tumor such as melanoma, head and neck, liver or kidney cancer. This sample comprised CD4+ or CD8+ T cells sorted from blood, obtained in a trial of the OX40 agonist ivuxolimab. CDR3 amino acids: CASSRTSGRRMAQETQYF. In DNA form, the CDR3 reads TGTGCCAGCAGTCGGACTAGCGGGAGGAGGATGGCCCAAGAGACCCAGTACTTC. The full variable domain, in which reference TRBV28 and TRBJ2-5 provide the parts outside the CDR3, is DVKVTQSSRYLVKRTGEKVFLECVQDMDHENMFWYRQDPGLGLRLIYFSYDVKMKEKGDIPEGYSVSREKKERFSLILESASTNQTSMYLCASSRTSGRRMAQETQYFGPGTRLLVL.